This T cell receptor beta chain was sequenced for a study of T cell responses to AZD1222 COVID-19 vaccine (TCRdb year 2021). For the study in its entirety: Because spike-specific TCR depth and breadth did not differ between the two schedules, AZD1222 recipients who got a second dose at roughly 4 weeks were pooled with those who got a second dose at roughly 12 weeks. Enrollment into the trials was organized by age into subgroups of 18-55, 56-69 and 70-plus years, and those subgroups contained approximately 160, 26 and 62 TCR-sequenced participants, respectively. A total of around 240 trial participants underwent TCR sequencing, of whom 207 had received two doses of AZD1222 and roughly 26 had received two doses of the MenACWY control vaccine. Results and caveats for the whole study, not just this receptor: In the small 56-69-year group, the increase in depth fell short of significance, most likely because of low power. The whole spike protein was spanned by vaccine-associated CD4 TCRs, and dominant responses were seen in regions 160-218 and 743-854. Conclusions about previously exposed vaccinees are limited, since just six AZD1222 recipients were seropositive for SARS-CoV-2 at baseline. A significant rise in spike-specific TCR breadth and depth was observed after two AZD1222 doses relative to day 0 and relative to MenACWY recipients. Most participants were white British and females outnumbered males, and the authors suggested that clonal diversity may have been underestimated. Nearly half of unique spike-specific TCRs reportedly recognized epitopes outside regions mutated in the B.1.351 and B.1.1.7 variants. No day 14 peak-response samples were available, so repertoires were characterized only after the peak T cell response.

Sample time point, as interpreted from the label and publication: baseline before first vaccination. Vaccinee samples came from UK trials COV001 and COV002, including a single-blind randomized controlled phase 2/3 trial of AZD1222 (ChAdOx1 nCoV-19) in healthy adults. For TCRbeta chain sequencing, PBMC samples from trial participants were taken at day 0 and at day 28 after the second dose. V lost 0 bases and J lost 3 bases; the stretch between them is 13 bases long. The CDR3 sequence holds 16 residues, the cysteine and phenylalanine included. Only the CDR3 portion is preserved as DNA: 48 bases, with reading frame beginning at the first base. Based on the germline V gene, the CDR1 and CDR2 sequences are SGHRS and YFSETQ. As to this clone: Its antigen is currently not known. No clone much larger than this one lies a single base away; base qualities are absent.

The CDR3 regions of human TCRbeta chains were analyzed by immunosequencing. From the authors' description of their analysis: TCRs in the repertoires were matched against a reference library of SARS-CoV-2-specific TCRs that had been generated with the MIRA antigen-specificity platform. Breadth was defined as the fraction of unique TCRs that were SARS-CoV-2-associated. Depth was defined as the fraction of total T cells that were SARS-CoV-2-associated. Each spike-specific TCR was assigned to its reactive spike region and to a CD4 or CD8 class using the MIRA data. Log10-transformed breadth and depth values were compared by one-way ANOVA with Sidak's multiple comparisons tests. The table comes from immuneACCESS by way of TCRdb, which keeps in-frame sequences with V and J called. Part of the clones is missing from these tables; in studies checked, under half for an unresolved V gene and the rest for unknown reasons. V and J calls plus clone size are reproduced from that table; the DNA served to infer D and trimming. This sample holds about 160,000 clones; about 88% were observed only once. Around 5.9% of the sample belongs to the ten largest clones.

This material consisted of peripheral blood, taken on day 0 of AZD1222 vaccination. This chain joins TRBV5-1 to TRBJ1-3; possibly the D gene is TRBD1, per 6 matching bases. This sequence was found in an adult in good health. The nucleotide sequence reads as follows: TGCGCCAGCAGCTTGGGGGGCAGGGGTCTTGGAAACACCATATATTTT. This codes for CASSLGGRGLGNTIYF. Outside the CDR3, residues come from the reference TRBV5-1 and TRBJ1-3 proteins, so the full variable domain is: KAGVTQTPRYLIKTRGQQVTLSCSPISGHRSVSWYQQTPGQGLQFLFEYFSETQRNKGNFPGRFSGRQFSNSRSEMNVSTLELGDSALYLCASSLGGRGLGNTIYFGEGSWLTVV.